The 22 T cell receptor beta chains below come from one sample, sequenced in a study of shared clonotypes between healthy human individuals. Generated by immunoSEQ multiplex PCR, the TCRdb table keeps only in-frame clones and is missing some. This table holds around 1.9 million clones, around 93% found once. Positive CCR7 selection of CD45RO-negative cells yielded the naive CD8 cells, and terminally differentiated effector memory CD45RA+ cells were excluded. Sequenced input: naive CD8+ T cells from PBMCs. These receptors were obtained from a man between 18 and 35 years old in good health. Some clones in this sample may be carry-over from other donors' samples.

The chain's CDR3 is CASSRDRVGTRSYNEQFF. The CDR3 DNA sequence: TGTGCCAGCAGCAGGGACAGGGTGGGGACTAGGTCCTACAATGAGCAGTTCTTC. The chain recombines TRBV9 with TRBJ2-1; a possible D gene is TRBD1 (9 bases). The CDR3 has 18 residues. Germline loops: CDR1 SGDLS, CDR2 YYNGEE. The germline V and J ends were trimmed by 4 bases and 1 base, with 21 bases remaining between them.

The chain has TRBV27 and TRBJ2-6; D ambiguous. CDR1 MNHEY and CDR2 SMNVEV come from the germline V gene (reference sequence). Trimming took off 2 bases at V and 0 bases at J, with 5 bases between the two ends. The CDR3 has 15 amino acids. CDR3 loop: CASSLRLSGANVLTF. CDR3 nucleotide sequence: TGTGCCAGCAGTTTACGTCTCTCTGGGGCCAACGTCCTGACTTTC.

The DNA for the CDR3 is TGTGCCACCAGCGGCCGTAAGACGTCACGGGCCGGCTACACCTTC. Protein product: CATSGRKTSRAGYTF. The rearrangement links TRBV15 to TRBJ1-2; no clear D. Between the trimmed V and J ends, which lost 5 bases and 8 bases, there was a span of 21 bases. Germline CDR1 and CDR2: LNHNV and YYDKDF (reference sequence). CDR3 length: 15 residues.

The chain is built from TRBV28 and TRBJ2-7; a possible D gene is TRBD2 (5 bases). V lost 5 bases, J lost 5 bases, and 7 bases lay in between. The CDR3 totals 11 residues. Germline loops: CDR1 MDHEN, CDR2 SYDVKM. CDR3: CASSVANEQYF. Here the CDR3 DNA reads TGTGCCAGCAGTGTAGCGAACGAGCAGTACTTC.

V gene TRBV2 combines with J gene TRBJ2-3; 7 positions agree with TRBD2. This CDR3 contains 15 residues. V shed 1 base, J shed 4 bases, and the junction held 5 bases outside the gene matches. Germline-derived CDR1 and CDR2 are SNHLY and FYNNEI. The CDR3 DNA sequence: TGTGCCAGCAGTGAAGAGGCGGGAGAGGCAGATACGCAGTATTTT. This gives the protein CASSEEAGEADTQYF.

The genes are TRBV19 and TRBJ2-5, with 9 bases that match TRBD2. Germline-derived CDR1 and CDR2 are LNHDA and SQIVND (reference sequence). The J segment lost 3 bases and the V segment lost 5 bases, leaving 4 bases of the junction unmatched. The CDR3 loop spans 14 amino acids. CDR3 loop: CASSLLAGEETQYF. In DNA, the CDR3 is TGTGCCAGTAGTCTGTTAGCGGGAGAAGAGACCCAGTACTTC.

This clone was observed a single time. The chain combines TRBV25-1 with TRBJ1-3, with TRBD1 matching over 9 bases. CDR1 and CDR2 from the germline V gene are MGHDK and SYGVNS. V trimming: 1 base; J trimming: 6 bases; junction bases outside the gene matches: 4. CDR3 length: 15 amino acids. CDR3 region: CASSEWGQGANTIYF. The CDR3 DNA reads TGTGCCAGCAGTGAATGGGGACAGGGTGCAAACACCATATATTTT.

The chain has TRBV9 and TRBJ1-6; D gene ambiguous. Germline CDR1 SGDLS, CDR2 YYNGEE. This CDR3 has 15 amino acids. The ends were cut back, 3 bases at V and 6 bases at J, with 13 bases in the middle. CDR3 nucleotide sequence: TGTGCCAGCAGCGCCTCAGGTGGGGTTAATTCACCCCTCCACTTT. It codes for CASSASGGVNSPLHF.

The chain joins TRBV7-2 to TRBJ2-5; TRBD1 matches 7 bases. With V trimmed by 1 base and J by 4 bases, 6 bases remained unmatched. Germline loops: CDR1 SGHTA, CDR2 FQGNSA. CDR3 length: 15 residues. The CDR3 DNA reads TGTGCCAGCAGCTTAGGTGTCAGGGGGTCAGAGACCCAGTACTTC. Translating it yields CASSLGVRGSETQYF.

The chain combines TRBV27 with TRBJ1-1; the match to TRBD1 covers 7 bases. The germline gives CDR1 MNHEY, CDR2 SMNVEV (reference sequence). J lost 4 bases, V lost 0 bases, and 5 bases had no gene match. The CDR3 has 15 amino acids. In nucleotides, the CDR3 is TGTGCCAGCAGTTTATCGGCTTCAGGGGGCACTGAAGCTTTCTTT. This encodes CASSLSASGGTEAFF.

The V and J genes are TRBV28 and TRBJ2-3; D tentatively reads TRBD1 or TRBD2 (5 bases each). Trimming removed 7 bases from V and 0 bases from J, with 14 bases in between. The CDR3 loop spans 15 amino acids. Germline CDR1 reads MDHEN; CDR2 reads SYDVKM. The CDR3 spells CASTPSRGSTDTQYF. As DNA, the CDR3 is TGTGCCAGCACCCCCTCTCGGGGCAGCACAGATACGCAGTATTTT.

The J gene is TRBJ2-1, the V gene TRBV19; the match to TRBD2 covers 10 bases. V lost 5 bases and J lost 6; bases outside the gene matches: 7. The V gene's germline CDR1 is LNHDA and CDR2 SQIVND (reference sequence). This CDR3 region has 15 residues. The CDR3, as DNA: TGTGCCAGTAGTTTTCTAGCGGGAGTCGGCAATGAGCAGTTCTTC. Residues: CASSFLAGVGNEQFF.

The chain links TRBV7-2 to TRBJ2-2; D remains ambiguous. Trimming shortened V by 5 bases and J by 4 bases, and 11 bases separated the two germline ends. The CDR3 runs 14 residues. The germline gives CDR1 SGHTA, CDR2 FQGNSA. CDR3 nucleotide sequence: TGTGCCAGCAGCCCTACTGGTGGCACCGGGGAGCTGTTTTTT. It is translated as CASSPTGGTGELFF.

The CDR3 region is CASSFSRSYNEQFF. The CDR3 DNA sequence: TGTGCCAGCAGCTTTAGCCGCTCCTACAATGAGCAGTTCTTC. The chain combines TRBV7-6 with TRBJ2-1; D ambiguous. The CDR3 has 14 residues. Germline CDR1 is SGHVS and CDR2 is FNYEAQ. Trimming left V 3 bases short and J 0 bases short, with 6 bases between.

This rearrangement joins TRBV4-3 to TRBJ1-2; D possibly corresponds to TRBD1 (6 bases). CDR3 length: 14 amino acids. V gave up 4 bases and J gave up 4 bases, with 13 bases separating them. Germline V gene sequence: CDR1 LGHNA, CDR2 YSLEER. CDR3 in amino acids: CASSPGGRGYGYTF. The CDR3 nucleotides read TGCGCCAGCAGCCCTGGCGGCAGGGGCTATGGCTACACCTTC.

CDR3 bases: TGTGCCTGGACGCCAGGTCGGTTGGGGGAGCTGTTTTTT. Translated: CAWTPGRLGELFF. The rearrangement links TRBV30 to TRBJ2-2; D unclear. V was trimmed by 4 bases and J by 8 bases, leaving 14 bases between them. The CDR3 totals 13 residues. Germline lookup yields CDR1 GTSNPN and CDR2 SVGIG (reference sequence).

This sequence joins TRBV14 and TRBJ2-5, with 14 nucleotides matching TRBD2. The CDR3 covers 19 residues. V shed 2 bases, J shed 1 base, and the junction held 9 bases outside the gene matches. Germline CDR1 SGHDN, CDR2 FVKESK. The CDR3 sequence: CASSQTGTSGRFGQETQYF. The CDR3 nucleotides are TGTGCCAGCAGCCAAACAGGGACTAGCGGGAGATTCGGCCAAGAGACCCAGTACTTC.

V gene TRBV19 combines with J gene TRBJ2-5, with a weak D call TRBD2 (6 bases). CDR3 size: 14 residues. The V end lost 10 bases, the J end lost 6 bases, and 21 bases lay between the germline ends. Germline CDR1 LNHDA, CDR2 SQIVND (reference sequence). DNA for the CDR3: TGTGCCACCGGCTGGGGTGGGGGGAGGAAGACCCAGTACTTC. It is translated as CATGWGGGRKTQYF. The variable domain in full, with the rest retrieved from reference TRBV19 and TRBJ2-5, is DGGITQSPKYLFRKEGQNVTLSCEQNLNHDAMYWYRQDPGQGLRLIYYSQIVNDFQKGDIAEGYSVSREKKESFPLTVTSAQKNPTAFYLCATGWGGGRKTQYFGPGTRLLVL.

Note on this clone: The identical CDR3 is also encoded by other nucleotide sequences in the sample. This chain joins TRBV2 and TRBJ2-7; a possible D gene is TRBD1 (5 bases). With 5 bases removed from V and 4 bases from J, the gap between germline ends came to 6 bases. There are 11 residues in the CDR3. The germline CDR1 and CDR2 sequences are SNHLY and FYNNEI. DNA for the CDR3: TGTGCCAGCAGTCGGACATACGAGCAGTACTTC. It encodes CASSRTYEQYF.

V and J are TRBV5-1 and TRBJ2-7; D ambiguous. Germline V gene sequence: CDR1 SGHRS, CDR2 YFSETQ. V shed 3 bases and J shed 5 bases, with 15 bases lying between them. The CDR3 extends over 14 amino acids. The CDR3 spells CASSSRSSRDEQYF. The CDR3 bases are TGCGCCAGCAGCTCGAGGAGTTCCCGGGACGAGCAGTACTTC.

The rearrangement uses TRBV28 and TRBJ1-5, with a possible D match to TRBD1 (6 bases). The CDR3 consists of 16 residues. With 6 bases removed from V and 2 bases from J, the gap between germline ends came to 17 bases. The germline CDR1 and CDR2 sequences are MDHEN and SYDVKM. CDR3 region: CASSDAQGIGNQPQHF. The CDR3 DNA reads as TGTGCCAGCAGCGATGCCCAGGGGATCGGCAATCAGCCCCAGCATTTT. The complete variable domain, with remaining parts taken from reference TRBV28 and TRBJ1-5, reads DVKVTQSSRYLVKRTGEKVFLECVQDMDHENMFWYRQDPGLGLRLIYFSYDVKMKEKGDIPEGYSVSREKKERFSLILESASTNQTSMYLCASSDAQGIGNQPQHFGDGTRLSIL.

The V call is TRBV6-5, the J call TRBJ2-7; 7 positions match TRBD2. The CDR3 spans 14 residues. V lost 5 bases to trimming and J lost 2 bases; unmatched junction nucleotides: 6. Germline V gives CDR1 MNHEY, CDR2 SVGAGI. CDR3: CASSPSGEAYEQYF. CDR3 bases: TGTGCCAGCAGTCCCAGCGGGGAAGCCTACGAGCAGTACTTC.